Following are 13 T cell receptor beta chains from one sample sequenced in a study of cytomegalovirus exposure and HLA in healthy donors. Repertoires were generated with immunoSEQ multiplex PCR, while TCRdb's copy carries only in-frame clones and drops some. The sample yields tens of thousands of clones, about 90% seen once. The sequenced material came from PBMCs. These receptors all stem from a woman younger than 30 in good health and CMV-seropositive.

This sequence joins TRBV5-6 and TRBJ2-3; D is possibly TRBD1 (6 bases). V lost 4 bases and J lost 2, with 17 bases in between. Germline V gene sequence: CDR1 SGHDT, CDR2 YYEEEE. The CDR3 sequence is 16 residues long. The CDR3 protein is CASSRTVLLDTDTQYF. CDR3 bases: TGTGCCAGCAGCCGGACAGTGCTCCTGGACACAGATACGCAGTATTTT.

The V gene is TRBV5-1, the J gene TRBJ1-1; a weak D match, TRBD1 (5 bases). With 4 bases removed from V and 1 base from J, the gap between germline ends came to 8 bases. The CDR3 covers 13 residues. The germline V gene encodes CDR1 SGHRS and CDR2 YFSETQ. CDR3 in amino acids: CASSPQENTEAFF. The CDR3, as DNA: TGCGCCAGCAGCCCACAGGAGAACACTGAAGCTTTCTTT. Drawing the rest from reference TRBV5-1 and TRBJ1-1, the complete variable domain is KAGVTQTPRYLIKTRGQQVTLSCSPISGHRSVSWYQQTPGQGLQFLFEYFSETQRNKGNFPGRFSGRQFSNSRSEMNVSTLELGDSALYLCASSPQENTEAFFGQGTRLTVV.

V gene TRBV5-5 combines with J gene TRBJ2-3, with 7 bases aligning to TRBD1. Per the germline V gene, CDR1 is SGHKS and CDR2 is YYEKEE (reference sequence). V lost 0 bases and J lost 2; bases outside the gene matches: 12. This CDR3 has 18 residues. CDR3 DNA: TGTGCCAGCAGCTTGGTTTGGGGACAGAAATCGAACACAGATACGCAGTATTTT. Translating gives CASSLVWGQKSNTDTQYF.

The CDR3 region has the DNA TGTGCCAGTAGCCCGGGACAGGGGGCGGACGAGCAGTACTTC. The encoded protein is CASSPGQGADEQYF. The chain couples TRBV19 to TRBJ2-7; 12 positions match TRBD1. The germline gives CDR1 LNHDA, CDR2 SQIVND (reference sequence). CDR3 length equals 14 residues. With V trimmed by 6 bases and J by 5 bases, 5 bases remained unmatched.

CDR3 loop: CASSPSLFSGGTGYTF. Here the CDR3 DNA reads TGTGCCAGCTCACCATCGCTATTTTCAGGGGGCACGGGCTACACCTTC. J is TRBJ1-2 and V is TRBV18; 8 nucleotides agree with TRBD1. Trimming cost V 2 bases and J 8 bases; bases outside gene matches: 13. CDR1 is KGHSH, CDR2 LQKENI, per germline. The CDR3 has 16 residues.

The chain couples TRBV5-6 to TRBJ2-1, with D possibly being TRBD2 (6 bases). V was cut by 0 bases and J by 3 bases, with 16 bases left in between. Germline V gene data show CDR1 as SGHDT and CDR2 as YYEEEE. This CDR3 has 17 amino acids. CDR3 DNA sequence: TGTGCCAGCAGCTTGGCCCGGGGCGGGACGTTCTACAATGAGCAGTTCTTC. Residues: CASSLARGGTFYNEQFF.

The chain recombines TRBV28 with TRBJ1-1; D perhaps matches TRBD1 (6 bases). Germline V CDR1 and CDR2: MDHEN, SYDVKM. The V end was cut by 1 base, the J end by 5 bases, with 11 bases between. The CDR3 spans 14 residues. CDR3 amino acids: CASSLLKGGTEAFF. In nucleotides, the CDR3 is TGTGCCAGCAGTTTATTAAAAGGGGGTACTGAAGCTTTCTTT. Full variable domain (outside the CDR3, taken from reference TRBV28 and TRBJ1-1): DVKVTQSSRYLVKRTGEKVFLECVQDMDHENMFWYRQDPGLGLRLIYFSYDVKMKEKGDIPEGYSVSREKKERFSLILESASTNQTSMYLCASSLLKGGTEAFFGQGTRLTVV.

This clone has more than one count but fewer than ten. This rearrangement joins TRBV7-9 to TRBJ1-6, with D uncertain. V was clipped by 1 base and J by 3 bases, with 16 bases between them. The CDR3 spans 18 residues. The V gene's germline CDR1 is SEHNR and CDR2 FQNEAQ (reference sequence). The CDR3 protein is CASSLVPKEGGYNSPLHF. The DNA of the CDR3 is TGTGCCAGCAGCTTAGTACCGAAGGAGGGCGGCTATAATTCACCCCTCCACTTT.

The V and J genes are TRBV19 and TRBJ2-5; 10 bases agree with TRBD1. V dropped 5 bases and J dropped 5; count of bases not matched to a gene: 8. Germline lookup yields CDR1 LNHDA and CDR2 SQIVND (reference sequence). This CDR3 has 15 residues. The CDR3 DNA reads as TGTGCCAGTAGTGACGGGACAGGGGTTCTCGAGACCCAGTACTTC. Translation gives CASSDGTGVLETQYF.

J is TRBJ2-3 and V is TRBV7-2, with D perhaps TRBD2 (6 bases). CDR1 is SGHTA, CDR2 FQGNSA, per germline. There are 16 residues in the CDR3. V was shortened by 1 base and J by 2 bases, with 13 bases between the two germline ends. The CDR3 sequence is CASSLEPGLATDTQYF. DNA of the CDR3: TGTGCCAGCAGCTTAGAACCGGGACTTGCCACAGATACGCAGTATTTT. Full variable domain (missing parts from reference TRBV7-2 and TRBJ2-3): GAGVSQSPSNKVTEKGKDVELRCDPISGHTALYWYRQSLGQGLEFLIYFQGNSAPDKSGLPSDRFSAERTGGSVSTLTIQRTQQEDSAVYLCASSLEPGLATDTQYFGPGTRLTVL.

The chain uses TRBV5-1 and TRBJ2-3, with D perhaps matching TRBD2 (5 bases). CDR1 and CDR2 from the germline V gene are SGHRS and YFSETQ. The CDR3 runs to 16 residues. V was shortened by 1 base and J by 0 bases, with 12 bases between the two germline ends. The CDR3 loop reads CASSLRSGSSTDTQYF. The CDR3 nucleotides are TGCGCCAGCAGCTTGAGGAGCGGTTCTAGCACAGATACGCAGTATTTT.

The V gene is TRBV6-5, the J gene TRBJ1-2; D perhaps matches TRBD1 (5 bases). V was clipped by 6 bases and J by 0 bases, with 8 bases between them. This CDR3 has 13 amino acids. Germline V CDR1 and CDR2: MNHEY, SVGAGI. The CDR3 DNA follows: TGTGCCAGCAGGCAGACAGCTAACTATGGCTACACCTTC. Translating gives CASRQTANYGYTF.

V is TRBV13 and J is TRBJ1-3; perhaps TRBD1 as D (5 bases). The germline gives CDR1 PRHDT, CDR2 FYEKMQ (reference sequence). Between the trimmed V and J ends, which lost 1 base and 1 base, there was a span of 8 bases. This CDR3 comprises 15 residues. In nucleotides, the CDR3 is TGTGCCAGCAGCTTAGCTGCAGGGTCTGGAAACACCATATATTTT. Protein product: CASSLAAGSGNTIYF.